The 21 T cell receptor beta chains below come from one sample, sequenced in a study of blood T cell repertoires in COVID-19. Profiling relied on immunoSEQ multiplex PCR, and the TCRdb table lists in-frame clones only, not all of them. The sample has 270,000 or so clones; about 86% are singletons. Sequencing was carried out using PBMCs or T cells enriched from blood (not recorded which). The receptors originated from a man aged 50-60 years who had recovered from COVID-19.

The CDR3 loop is CASSPAGLATTYEQYF. CDR3 in DNA: TGTGCCAGCAGTCCGGCGGGACTAGCGACGACCTACGAGCAGTACTTC. The rearrangement uses TRBV28 and TRBJ2-7; 10 bases match TRBD2. Per the germline V gene, CDR1 is MDHEN and CDR2 is SYDVKM. This CDR3 has 16 residues. V lost 5 bases to trimming and J lost 2 bases; unmatched junction nucleotides: 9. Full variable domain (remainder filled in from reference TRBV28 and TRBJ2-7): DVKVTQSSRYLVKRTGEKVFLECVQDMDHENMFWYRQDPGLGLRLIYFSYDVKMKEKGDIPEGYSVSREKKERFSLILESASTNQTSMYLCASSPAGLATTYEQYFGPGTRLTVT.

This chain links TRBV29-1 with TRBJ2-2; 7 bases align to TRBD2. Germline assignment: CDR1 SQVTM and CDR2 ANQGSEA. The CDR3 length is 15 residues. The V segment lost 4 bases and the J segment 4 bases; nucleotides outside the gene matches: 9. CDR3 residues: CSVGGKGGRTGELFF. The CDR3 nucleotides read TGCAGCGTTGGGGGGAAGGGAGGGCGCACCGGGGAGCTGTTTTTT.

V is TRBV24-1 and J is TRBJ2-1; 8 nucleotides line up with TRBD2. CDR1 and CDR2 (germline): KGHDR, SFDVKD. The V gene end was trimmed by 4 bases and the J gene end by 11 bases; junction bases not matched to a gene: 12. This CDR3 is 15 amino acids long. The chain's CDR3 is CATSESGSFSPKQFF. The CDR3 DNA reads TGTGCCACCAGTGAGAGCGGGAGTTTCAGCCCCAAGCAGTTCTTC.

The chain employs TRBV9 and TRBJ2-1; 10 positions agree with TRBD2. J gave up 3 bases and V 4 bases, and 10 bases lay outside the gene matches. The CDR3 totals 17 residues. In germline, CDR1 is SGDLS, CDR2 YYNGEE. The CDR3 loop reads CASSPQVSSGGYNEQFF. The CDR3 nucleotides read TGTGCCAGCAGCCCCCAGGTGTCTAGCGGGGGCTACAATGAGCAGTTCTTC.

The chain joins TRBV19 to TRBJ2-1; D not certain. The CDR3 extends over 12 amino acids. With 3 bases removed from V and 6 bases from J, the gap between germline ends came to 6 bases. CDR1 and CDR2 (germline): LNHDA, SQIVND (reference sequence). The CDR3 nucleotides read TGTGCCAGTAGTATTTACGGCAATGAGCAGTTCTTC. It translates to CASSIYGNEQFF.

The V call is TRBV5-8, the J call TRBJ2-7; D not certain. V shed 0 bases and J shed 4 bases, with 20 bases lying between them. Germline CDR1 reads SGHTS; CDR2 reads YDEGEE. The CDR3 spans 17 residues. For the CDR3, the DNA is TGTGCCAGCAGCTTGGCGCGGTCGGCGCTTAAGCCATACGAGCAGTACTTC. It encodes CASSLARSALKPYEQYF. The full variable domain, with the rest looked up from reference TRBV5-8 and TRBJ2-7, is EAGVTQSPTHLIKTRGQQATLRCSPISGHTSVYWYQQALGLGLQFLLWYDEGEERNRGNFPPRFSGRQFPNYSSELNVNALELEDSALYLCASSLARSALKPYEQYFGPGTRLTVT.

The CDR3 DNA sequence: TGTGCCAGCAGCCCCCAGGGGATCGGAGAGACCCAGTACTTC. Translation: CASSPQGIGETQYF. V is TRBV6-5 and J is TRBJ2-5; perhaps TRBD1 as D (6 bases). Germline V gene data show CDR1 as MNHEY and CDR2 as SVGAGI. This CDR3 is built from 14 residues. Trimming took 6 bases from V and 4 from J, leaving 15 bases between them.

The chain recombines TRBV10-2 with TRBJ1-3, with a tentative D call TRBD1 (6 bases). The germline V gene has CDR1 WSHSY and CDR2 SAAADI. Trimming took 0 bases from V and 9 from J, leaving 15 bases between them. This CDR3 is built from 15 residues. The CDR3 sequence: CASSESGSGGSTIYF. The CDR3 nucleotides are TGCGCCAGCAGTGAGTCGGGTTCGGGGGGCAGCACCATATATTTT.

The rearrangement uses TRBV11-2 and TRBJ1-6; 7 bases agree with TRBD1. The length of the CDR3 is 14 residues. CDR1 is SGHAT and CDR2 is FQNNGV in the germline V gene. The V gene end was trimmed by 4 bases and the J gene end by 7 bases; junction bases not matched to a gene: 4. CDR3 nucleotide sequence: TGTGCCAGCAGCTGGGACAGCGGAAATTCACCCCTCCACTTT. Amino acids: CASSWDSGNSPLHF. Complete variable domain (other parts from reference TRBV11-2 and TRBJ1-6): EAGVAQSPRYKIIEKRQSVAFWCNPISGHATLYWYQQILGQGPKLLIQFQNNGVVDDSQLPKDRFSAERLKGVDSTLKIQPAKLEDSAVYLCASSWDSGNSPLHFGNGTRLTVT.

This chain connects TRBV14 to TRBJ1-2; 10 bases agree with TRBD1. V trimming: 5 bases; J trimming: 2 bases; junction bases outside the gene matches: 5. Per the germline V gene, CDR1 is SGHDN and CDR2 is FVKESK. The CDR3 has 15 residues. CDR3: CASSFRQGANYGYTF. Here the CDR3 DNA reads TGTGCCAGCAGCTTTAGACAGGGGGCAAACTATGGCTACACCTTC.

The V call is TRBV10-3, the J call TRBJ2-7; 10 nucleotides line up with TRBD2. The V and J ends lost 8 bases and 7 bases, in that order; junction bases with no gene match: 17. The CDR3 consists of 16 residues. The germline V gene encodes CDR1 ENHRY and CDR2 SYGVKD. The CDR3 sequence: CAIQRVASGSLGEQYF. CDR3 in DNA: TGTGCCATCCAGCGGGTGGCTAGCGGGAGTCTTGGGGAGCAGTACTTC.

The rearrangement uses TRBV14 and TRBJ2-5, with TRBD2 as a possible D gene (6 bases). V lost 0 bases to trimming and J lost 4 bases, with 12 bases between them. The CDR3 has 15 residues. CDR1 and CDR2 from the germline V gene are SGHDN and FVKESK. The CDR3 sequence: CASSQDLGGIETQYF. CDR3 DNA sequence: TGTGCCAGCAGCCAAGACCTGGGAGGTATAGAGACCCAGTACTTC.

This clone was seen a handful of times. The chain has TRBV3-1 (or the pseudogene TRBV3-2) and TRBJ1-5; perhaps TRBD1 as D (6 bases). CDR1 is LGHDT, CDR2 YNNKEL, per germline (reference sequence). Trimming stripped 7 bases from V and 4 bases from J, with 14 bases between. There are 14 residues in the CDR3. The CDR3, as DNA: TGTGCCAGCACTAGGGGGATAACAAATCAGCCCCAGCATTTT. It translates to CASTRGITNQPQHF.

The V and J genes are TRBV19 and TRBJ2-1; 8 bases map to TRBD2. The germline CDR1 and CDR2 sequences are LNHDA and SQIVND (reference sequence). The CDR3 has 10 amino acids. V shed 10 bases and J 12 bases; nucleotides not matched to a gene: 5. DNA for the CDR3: TGTGCCACCTCGGGGGGGATGCAGTTCTTC. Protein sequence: CATSGGMQFF.

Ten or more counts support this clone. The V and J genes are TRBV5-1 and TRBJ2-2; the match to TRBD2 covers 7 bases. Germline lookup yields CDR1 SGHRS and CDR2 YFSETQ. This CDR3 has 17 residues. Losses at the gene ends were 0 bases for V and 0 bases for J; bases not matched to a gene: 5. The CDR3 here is CASSLAHAGANTGELFF. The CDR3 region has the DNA TGCGCCAGCAGCTTGGCCCACGCGGGAGCGAACACCGGGGAGCTGTTTTTT.

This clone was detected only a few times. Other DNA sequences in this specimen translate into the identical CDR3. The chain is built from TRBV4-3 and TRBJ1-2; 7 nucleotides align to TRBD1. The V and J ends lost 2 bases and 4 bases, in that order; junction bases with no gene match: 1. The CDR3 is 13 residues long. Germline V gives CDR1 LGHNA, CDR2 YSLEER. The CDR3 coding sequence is TGCGCCAGCAGCCAAACAGGGGTCTATGGCTACACCTTC. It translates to CASSQTGVYGYTF.

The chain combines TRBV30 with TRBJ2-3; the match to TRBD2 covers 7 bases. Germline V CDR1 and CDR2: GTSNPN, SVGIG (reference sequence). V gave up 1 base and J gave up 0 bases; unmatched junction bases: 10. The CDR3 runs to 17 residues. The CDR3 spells CAWSGSWGRASTDTQYF. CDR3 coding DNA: TGTGCCTGGAGTGGGTCTTGGGGGAGGGCTAGCACAGATACGCAGTATTTT.

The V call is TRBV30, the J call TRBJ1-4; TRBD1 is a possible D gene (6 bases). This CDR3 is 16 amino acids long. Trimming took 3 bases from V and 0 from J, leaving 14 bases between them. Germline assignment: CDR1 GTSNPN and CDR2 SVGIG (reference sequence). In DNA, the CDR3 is TGTGCCTGGAGGGGGGCTGGTTCTGCAACTAATGAAAAACTGTTTTTT. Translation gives CAWRGAGSATNEKLFF.

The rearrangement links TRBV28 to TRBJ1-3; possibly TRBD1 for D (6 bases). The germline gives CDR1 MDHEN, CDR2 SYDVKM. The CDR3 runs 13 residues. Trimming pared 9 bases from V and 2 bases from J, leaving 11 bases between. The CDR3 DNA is TGTGCCAGTTGGCGGACAGCTGGAAACACCATATATTTT. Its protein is CASWRTAGNTIYF.

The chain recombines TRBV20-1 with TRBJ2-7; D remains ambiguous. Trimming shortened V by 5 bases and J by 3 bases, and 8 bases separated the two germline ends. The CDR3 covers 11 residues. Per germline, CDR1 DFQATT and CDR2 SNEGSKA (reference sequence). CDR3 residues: CSARVFYEQYF. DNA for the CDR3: TGCAGTGCTCGGGTTTTCTACGAGCAGTACTTC.

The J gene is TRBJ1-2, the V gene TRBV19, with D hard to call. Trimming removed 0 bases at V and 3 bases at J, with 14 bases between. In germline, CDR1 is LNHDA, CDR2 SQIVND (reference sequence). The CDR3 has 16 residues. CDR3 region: CASSIDRKAVHYGYTF. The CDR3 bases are TGTGCCAGTAGTATAGATCGTAAGGCGGTTCACTATGGCTACACCTTC.